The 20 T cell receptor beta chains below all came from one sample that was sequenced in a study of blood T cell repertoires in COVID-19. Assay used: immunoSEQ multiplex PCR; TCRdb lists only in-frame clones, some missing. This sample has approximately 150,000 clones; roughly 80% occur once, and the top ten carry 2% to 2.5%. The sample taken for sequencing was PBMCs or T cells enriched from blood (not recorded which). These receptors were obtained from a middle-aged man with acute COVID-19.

The CDR3 sequence: CASSPRSPPGDGYTF. CDR3 coding DNA: TGTGCCAGCTCACCACGGTCCCCCCCGGGGGATGGCTACACCTTC. The chain joins TRBV18 to TRBJ1-2; the D gene is possibly TRBD1 (5 bases). The CDR3 length is 15 residues. Germline CDR1 reads KGHSH; CDR2 reads LQKENI. V lost 1 base, J lost 6 bases, and 15 bases lay in between. The variable domain in full, with the rest retrieved from reference TRBV18 and TRBJ1-2, is NAGVMQNPRHLVRRRGQEARLRCSPMKGHSHVYWYRQLPEEGLKFMVYLQKENIIDESGMPKERFSAEFPKEGPSILRIQQVVRGDSAAYFCASSPRSPPGDGYTFGSGTRLTVV.

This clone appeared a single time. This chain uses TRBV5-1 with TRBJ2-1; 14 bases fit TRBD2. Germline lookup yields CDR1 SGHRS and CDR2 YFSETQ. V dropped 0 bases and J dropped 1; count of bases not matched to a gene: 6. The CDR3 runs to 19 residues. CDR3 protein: CASSLARLAGGGSYNEQFF. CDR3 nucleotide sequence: TGCGCCAGCAGCTTGGCCCGACTAGCGGGAGGGGGGTCCTACAATGAGCAGTTCTTC.

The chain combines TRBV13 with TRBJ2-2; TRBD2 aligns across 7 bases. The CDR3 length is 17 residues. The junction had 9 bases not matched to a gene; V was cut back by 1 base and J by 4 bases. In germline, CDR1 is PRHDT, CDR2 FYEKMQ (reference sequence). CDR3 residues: CASSLEMERDLTGELFF. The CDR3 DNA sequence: TGTGCCAGCAGCTTAGAAATGGAGCGGGACCTCACCGGGGAGCTGTTTTTT. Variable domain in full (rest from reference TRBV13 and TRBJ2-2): AAGVIQSPRHLIKEKRETATLKCYPIPRHDTVYWYQQGPGQDPQFLISFYEKMQSDKGSIPDRFSAQQFSDYHSELNMSSLELGDSALYFCASSLEMERDLTGELFFGEGSRLTVL.

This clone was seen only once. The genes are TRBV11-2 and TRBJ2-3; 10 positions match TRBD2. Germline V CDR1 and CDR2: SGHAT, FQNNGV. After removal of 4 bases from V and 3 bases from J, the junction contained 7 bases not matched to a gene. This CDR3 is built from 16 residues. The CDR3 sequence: CASSSHLAGVTDTQYF. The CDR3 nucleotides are TGTGCCAGCAGCTCCCACCTAGCGGGGGTAACAGATACGCAGTATTTT.

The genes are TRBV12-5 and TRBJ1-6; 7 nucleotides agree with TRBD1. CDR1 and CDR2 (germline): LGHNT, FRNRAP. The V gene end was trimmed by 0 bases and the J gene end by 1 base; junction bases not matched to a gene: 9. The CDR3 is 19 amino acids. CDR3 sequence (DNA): TGTGCTAGTGGTTTGGTAGTCGAGACAGGGTTGTCCTATAATTCACCCCTCCACTTT. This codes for CASGLVVETGLSYNSPLHF. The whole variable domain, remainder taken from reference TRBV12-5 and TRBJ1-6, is DARVTQTPRHKVTEMGQEVTMRCQPILGHNTVFWYRQTMMQGLELLAYFRNRAPLDDSGMPKDRFSAEMPDATLATLKIQPSEPRDSAVYFCASGLVVETGLSYNSPLHFGNGTRLTVT.

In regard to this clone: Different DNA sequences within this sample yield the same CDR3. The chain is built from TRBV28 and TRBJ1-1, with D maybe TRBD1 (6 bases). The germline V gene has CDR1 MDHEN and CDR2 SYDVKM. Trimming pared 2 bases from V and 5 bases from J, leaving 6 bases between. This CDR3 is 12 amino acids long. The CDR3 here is CASSLRGTEAFF. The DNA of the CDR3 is TGTGCCAGCAGTTTAAGGGGGACTGAAGCTTTCTTT.

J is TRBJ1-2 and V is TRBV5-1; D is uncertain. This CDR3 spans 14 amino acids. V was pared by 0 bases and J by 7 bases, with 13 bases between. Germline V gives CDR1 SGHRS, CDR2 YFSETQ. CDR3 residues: CASSLEDRGSGYTF. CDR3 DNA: TGCGCCAGCAGCTTGGAAGACCGCGGGAGTGGCTACACCTTC.

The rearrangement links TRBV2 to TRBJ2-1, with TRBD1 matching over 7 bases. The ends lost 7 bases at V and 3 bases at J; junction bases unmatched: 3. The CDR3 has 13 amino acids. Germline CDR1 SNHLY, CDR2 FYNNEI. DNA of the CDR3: TGTGCCAGCAACTGGGACAGCTACAATGAGCAGTTCTTC. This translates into CASNWDSYNEQFF.

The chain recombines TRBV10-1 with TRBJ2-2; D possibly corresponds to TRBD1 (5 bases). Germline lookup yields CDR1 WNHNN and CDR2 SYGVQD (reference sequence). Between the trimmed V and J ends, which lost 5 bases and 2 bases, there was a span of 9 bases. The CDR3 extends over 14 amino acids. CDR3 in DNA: TGCGCCAGCAGTAAGGGGCATAACACCGGGGAGCTGTTTTTT. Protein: CASSKGHNTGELFF.

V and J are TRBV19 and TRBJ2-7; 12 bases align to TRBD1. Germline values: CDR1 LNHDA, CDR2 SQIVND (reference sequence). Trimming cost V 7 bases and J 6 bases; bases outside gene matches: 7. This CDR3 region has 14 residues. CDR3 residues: CASTTGQGAGEQYF. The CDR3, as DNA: TGTGCCAGTACCACGGGACAGGGGGCAGGCGAGCAGTACTTC.

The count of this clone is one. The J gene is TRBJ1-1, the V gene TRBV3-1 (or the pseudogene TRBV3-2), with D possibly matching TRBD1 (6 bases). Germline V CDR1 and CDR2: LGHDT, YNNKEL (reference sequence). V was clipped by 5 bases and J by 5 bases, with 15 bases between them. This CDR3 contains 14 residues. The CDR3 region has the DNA TGTGCCAGCAGCGCCCAAGGGGGATCAACTGAAGCTTTCTTT. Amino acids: CASSAQGGSTEAFF.

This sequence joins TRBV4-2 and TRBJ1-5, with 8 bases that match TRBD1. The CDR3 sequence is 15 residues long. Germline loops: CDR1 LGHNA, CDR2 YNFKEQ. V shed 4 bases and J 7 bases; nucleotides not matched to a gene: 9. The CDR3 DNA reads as TGTGCCAGCAGCCCTCAGGACAGGGACGGACAGCCCCAGCATTTT. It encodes CASSPQDRDGQPQHF.

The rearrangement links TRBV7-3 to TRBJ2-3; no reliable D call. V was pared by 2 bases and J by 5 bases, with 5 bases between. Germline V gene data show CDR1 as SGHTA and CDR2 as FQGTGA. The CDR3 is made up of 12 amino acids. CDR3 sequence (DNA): TGTGCCAGCAGCTTAGAGGAAGATACGCAGTATTTT. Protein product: CASSLEEDTQYF.

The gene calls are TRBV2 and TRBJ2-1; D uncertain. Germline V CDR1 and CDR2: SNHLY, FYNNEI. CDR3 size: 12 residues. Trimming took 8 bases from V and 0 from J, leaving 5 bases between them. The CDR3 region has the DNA TGTGCCAGCGGCAGCTCCTACAATGAGCAGTTCTTC. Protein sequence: CASGSSYNEQFF.

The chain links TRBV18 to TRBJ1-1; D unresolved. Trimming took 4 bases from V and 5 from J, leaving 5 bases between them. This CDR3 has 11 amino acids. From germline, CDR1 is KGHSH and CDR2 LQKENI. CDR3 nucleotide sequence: TGTGCCAGCTCACTTGAGACTGAAGCTTTCTTT. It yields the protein CASSLETEAFF.

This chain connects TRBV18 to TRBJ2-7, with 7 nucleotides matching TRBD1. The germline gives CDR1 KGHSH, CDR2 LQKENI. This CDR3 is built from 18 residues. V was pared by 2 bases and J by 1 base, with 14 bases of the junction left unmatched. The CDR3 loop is CASSPFAPTGMLSYEQYF. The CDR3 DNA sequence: TGTGCCAGCTCACCATTTGCCCCGACAGGGATGTTGTCCTACGAGCAGTACTTC.

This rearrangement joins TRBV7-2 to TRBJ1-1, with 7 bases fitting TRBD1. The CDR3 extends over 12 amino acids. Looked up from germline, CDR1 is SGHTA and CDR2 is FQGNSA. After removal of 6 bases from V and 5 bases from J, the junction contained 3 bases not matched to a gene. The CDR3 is CASRIQGTEAFF. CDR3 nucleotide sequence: TGTGCCAGCAGAATACAGGGGACTGAAGCTTTCTTT.

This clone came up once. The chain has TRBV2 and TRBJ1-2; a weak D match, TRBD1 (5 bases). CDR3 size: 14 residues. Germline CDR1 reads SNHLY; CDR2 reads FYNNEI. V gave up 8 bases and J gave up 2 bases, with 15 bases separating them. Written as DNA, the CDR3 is TGTGCCAGCTCATCTGGCAGGGTGAACTATGGCTACACCTTC. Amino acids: CASSSGRVNYGYTF.

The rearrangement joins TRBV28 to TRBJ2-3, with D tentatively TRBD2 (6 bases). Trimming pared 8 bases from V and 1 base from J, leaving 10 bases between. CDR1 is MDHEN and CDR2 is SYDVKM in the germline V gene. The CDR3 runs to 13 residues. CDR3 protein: CASEGTGTDTQYF. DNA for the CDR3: TGTGCCAGCGAGGGGACTGGCACAGATACGCAGTATTTT. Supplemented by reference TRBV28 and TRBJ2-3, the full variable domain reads DVKVTQSSRYLVKRTGEKVFLECVQDMDHENMFWYRQDPGLGLRLIYFSYDVKMKEKGDIPEGYSVSREKKERFSLILESASTNQTSMYLCASEGTGTDTQYFGPGTRLTVL.

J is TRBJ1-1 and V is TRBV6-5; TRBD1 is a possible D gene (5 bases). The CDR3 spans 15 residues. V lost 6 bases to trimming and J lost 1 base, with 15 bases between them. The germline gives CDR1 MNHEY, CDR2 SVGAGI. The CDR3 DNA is TGTGCCAGCAGCCCGGGGGGGGTCGGGAACACTGAAGCTTTCTTT. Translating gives CASSPGGVGNTEAFF.